These T cell receptor beta chains were read from a single sample in a study of breast tumors, draining lymph nodes, adjacent tissues. TCRdb reprocessed the multiplex PCR reads with MiXCR, giving one entry per CDR3 protein. In the table there are about 140,000 distinct CDR3 sequences, 32% of which are singletons. Sequenced material: axillary lymph node tissue. The origin of the receptors is a female donor with breast cancer. Some clones in this sample may be carry-over from other donors' samples. The CDR3 runs from the conserved cysteine through the conserved F or W. Fields, in order: V gene, D gene, J gene, clone size, CDR3 protein, CDR3 DNA. D genes are given only for firm matches. Clone sizes are given selectively: once, few, many, or a class where the clone is expanded.

>TRBV7-9|.|TRBJ1-6|many
CASSFQNWAGPGNSPLHF
TGTGCCAGCAGCTTTCAAAACTGGGCAGGCCCTGGGAATTCACCCCTCCACTTT
>TRBV12-3/TRBV12-4|.|TRBJ1-2|.
CASSIVGPNYGYTF
TGTGCCAGCAGCATAGTGGGACCTAACTATGGCTACACCTTC
>TRBV6-4|.|TRBJ2-3|.
CAVIWGRGGIDTQYF
TGTGCCGTCATTTGGGGCAGGGGAGGAATAGATACGCAGTATTTT
>TRBV7-8|.|TRBJ1-5|many
CASSLQRGGQPQHF
TGTGCCAGCAGCTTACAAAGGGGTGGTCAGCCCCAGCATTTT
>TRBV7-9|.|TRBJ2-5|.
CASSFQGGIRDF
TGTGCCAGCAGCTTCCAAGGGGGGATCCGTGACTTC
>TRBV12-3/TRBV12-4|.|TRBJ1-2|many
CASSYGYTF
TGCGCCAGCAGCTATGGCTACACCTTC
>TRBV6-5|.|TRBJ1-3|many
CASSRDGNSGNTIYF
TGTGCCAGCAGTCGGGACGGCAACTCTGGAAACACCATATATTTT
>TRBV7-9|TRBD1|TRBJ1-6|.
CASRRTGHNSPLHF
TGTGCCAGCAGGCGGACAGGCCATAATTCACCCCTCCACTTT
>TRBV6-4|.|TRBJ1-4|many
CARKTGMFANEKLFF
TGTGCCAGAAAAACAGGGATGTTTGCTAATGAAAAACTGTTTTTT
>TRBV29-1|.|TRBJ2-3|.
CSLSLEGDTQYF
TGCAGCTTATCGCTCGAGGGCGATACGCAGTATTTT
>TRBV24-1|TRBD1|TRBJ2-1|many
CATSDPGTGLWVEQFF
TGTGCCACCAGTGACCCCGGGACAGGGCTATGGGTTGAGCAGTTCTTC
>TRBV4-2|.|TRBJ1-1|.
CASSQDSGMYTEAFF
TGTGCCAGCAGCCAAGATTCGGGGATGTACACTGAAGCTTTCTTT
>TRBV3-1|.|TRBJ1-6|many
CASSTQRNSPLHF
TGTGCCAGCAGCACGCAGCGGAATTCACCCCTCCACTTT
>TRBV10-2|.|TRBJ1-2|many
CASTPEGGYYGYTF
TGCGCCAGCACCCCCGAGGGAGGGTACTATGGCTACACCTTC
>TRBV2|TRBD1|TRBJ2-6|many
CATDRGSSGANVLTF
TGTGCCACCGACAGGGGAAGCTCTGGGGCCAACGTCCTGACTTTC
>TRBV13|TRBD1|TRBJ1-4|many
CASSLSRQGGGYEKLFF
TGTGCCAGCAGCCTCTCCAGACAGGGAGGGGGGTATGAAAAACTGTTTTTT
>TRBV6-6|.|TRBJ1-6|.
CASSYGQGWSPLHF
TGTGCCAGCAGTTACGGGCAGGGATGGTCACCCCTCCACTTT
>TRBV5-1|.|TRBJ2-7|many
CASSSRRITGSSYEQYF
TGCGCCAGCAGCTCCCGACGAATTACAGGTAGTTCCTACGAGCAGTACTTC
>TRBV7-2|.|TRBJ2-5|many
CASSLDRATQYF
TGTGCCAGCAGCTTAGACAGGGCGACCCAGTACTTC
>TRBV6-1|.|TRBJ2-4|.
CASSVDSQGRPKNIQYF
TGTGCCAGCAGTGTCGACTCCCAGGGTAGACCCAAAAACATTCAGTACTTC
>TRBV6-1|TRBD2|TRBJ2-5|many
CASGTSGKETQYF
TGTGCCAGCGGGACTAGCGGAAAAGAGACCCAGTACTTC